Presented here are 27 T cell receptor beta chains from one specimen sequenced in a study of neurological immune-mediated disorders. TCRdb processed the 5' RACE reads anew with MiXCR; each CDR3 protein has one entry. The repertoire has fewer than 80,000 distinct CDR3 sequences, around 4.7% of them found once; the top ten carry around 3.3%. The specimen sequenced was PBMCs. The receptors were gathered from a woman aged 45 to 65 with multiple sclerosis.

The sample holds a few counts of this clonotype. At one end, the junction sequence differs from germline, possibly due to a read error. The chain joins TRBV5-1 to TRBJ1-5; D possibly corresponds to TRBD1 (5 bases). Germline values: CDR1 SGHRS, CDR2 YFSETQ. This CDR3 is built from 15 residues. Here the CDR3 DNA reads TGCGCCAGCAGCGCCGGTGGGGCTAGCAATCAGCCCCAGAATTTT. It yields the protein CASSAGGASNQPQNF.

As to this clonotype: One end of the junction varies from germline; a read error may be responsible. The rearrangement uses TRBV7-9 and TRBJ1-5; D is possibly TRBD1 (5 bases). The length of the CDR3 is 13 residues. The germline gives CDR1 SEHNR, CDR2 FQNEAQ (reference sequence). The CDR3 nucleotides are TGTGCCAGCAGCTTCCCGGGGGAACAGCCCCAGAATTTT. It encodes CASSFPGEQPQNF.

This clonotype occurred a few times. The V gene is TRBV7-2, the J gene TRBJ2-3, with D perhaps matching TRBD1 or TRBD2 (5 bases each). CDR1 is SGHTA and CDR2 is FQGNSA in the germline V gene. This CDR3 comprises 15 residues. With 0 bases removed from V and 2 bases from J, the gap between germline ends came to 9 bases. The CDR3, as DNA: TGTGCCAGCAGCTTAGCGGGACCCCCCACAGATACGCAGTATTTT. It yields the protein CASSLAGPPTDTQYF.

As concerns this clonotype: This may be a read error, as it is one base from a much larger clone. As the CDR3 is not closed by the conserved phenylalanine or tryptophan, this likely results from a read error. V and J are TRBV5-1 and TRBJ2-1, with TRBD2 identical over 9 bases. This CDR3 has 16 residues. V shed 0 bases and J 6 bases; nucleotides not matched to a gene: 7. Looked up from germline, CDR1 is SGHRS and CDR2 is YFSETQ. The CDR3 DNA sequence: TGCGCCAGCAGCTTGGCCGGGACTAGCCGGATCAATGAGCAGTTCTGC. Amino acids: CASSLAGTSRINEQFC.

This clonotype was found many times. The V and J genes are TRBV7-6 and TRBJ2-1; 12 nucleotides align to TRBD1. The CDR3 runs to 16 residues. CDR1 and CDR2 from the germline V gene are SGHVS and FNYEAQ. V was pared by 5 bases and J by 8 bases, with 10 bases of the junction left unmatched. DNA for the CDR3: TGTGCCAGCAGCACAGTTCCGGGACAGGGGGCTTATGAGCAGTTCTTC. It yields the protein CASSTVPGQGAYEQFF. The variable domain in full, completed from reference TRBV7-6 and TRBJ2-1, reads GAGVSQSPRYKVTKRGQDVALRCDPISGHVSLYWYRQALGQGPEFLTYFNYEAQQDKSGLPNDRFSAERPEGSISTLTIQRTEQRDSAMYRCASSTVPGQGAYEQFFGPGTRLTVL.

The sample holds a few counts of this clonotype. The chain combines TRBV6-6 with TRBJ1-1, with D perhaps matching TRBD1 (5 bases). The CDR3 totals 14 residues. Per germline, CDR1 MNHNY and CDR2 SVGAGI (reference sequence). Trimming removed 4 bases from V and 0 bases from J, with 9 bases in between. The chain's CDR3 is CASSWDGMNTEAFF. The CDR3 DNA reads TGTGCCAGCAGTTGGGACGGGATGAACACTGAAGCTTTCTTT.

Remarks on this clonotype: A read error may explain this, as a much larger clone is one base away. The V gene is TRBV5-1, the J gene TRBJ2-1, with 12 positions matching TRBD1. The CDR3 has 15 amino acids. The V gene's germline CDR1 is SGHRS and CDR2 YFSETQ. V shed 8 bases, J shed 6 bases, and the junction held 9 bases outside the gene matches. The CDR3 bases are TGCGCCAGAGGGGTCACGGGACAGGGGGCCAATGAGCAGTTCTTC. Amino acids: CARGVTGQGANEQFF. The variable domain in full, with the rest retrieved from reference TRBV5-1 and TRBJ2-1, is KAGVTQTPRYLIKTRGQQVTLSCSPISGHRSVSWYQQTPGQGLQFLFEYFSETQRNKGNFPGRFSGRQFSNSRSEMNVSTLELGDSALYLCARGVTGQGANEQFFGPGTRLTVL.

This clonotype has at least ten counts. The chain uses TRBV20-1 and TRBJ2-5; D gene ambiguous. The V gene's germline CDR1 is DFQATT and CDR2 SNEGSKA (reference sequence). CDR3 length: 12 residues. V gave up 5 bases and J gave up 4 bases, with 11 bases separating them. CDR3 coding DNA: TGCAGTGCTGGGTACAATAGAGAGACCCAGTACTTC. Translating gives CSAGYNRETQYF.

The sample holds many counts of this clonotype. The rearrangement links TRBV5-1 to TRBJ2-2, with TRBD1 identical over 7 bases. CDR3 length: 15 residues. The germline CDR1 and CDR2 sequences are SGHRS and YFSETQ. V was pared by 6 bases and J by 5 bases, with 10 bases of the junction left unmatched. CDR3 in DNA: TGCGCCAGCATCATCACGACAGGGTCAACCGGGGAGCTGTTTTTT. Protein: CASIITTGSTGELFF.

This clonotype was recorded at least ten times. The gene calls are TRBV20-1 and TRBJ1-3; 7 nucleotides match TRBD1. The V and J ends lost 6 bases and 1 base, in that order; junction bases with no gene match: 9. The germline gives CDR1 DFQATT, CDR2 SNEGSKA (reference sequence). The CDR3 extends over 15 amino acids. The CDR3, as DNA: TGCAGTGCGTTACGGGACAGCGAGTCTGGAAACACCATATATTTT. Translation: CSALRDSESGNTIYF.

This clonotype was counted many times. J is TRBJ2-6 and V is TRBV5-1, with a possible D match to TRBD2 (6 bases). Per the germline V gene, CDR1 is SGHRS and CDR2 is YFSETQ. The V end was cut by 4 bases, the J end by 0 bases, with 14 bases between. CDR3 length: 17 residues. The CDR3 spells CASSMGLGNSGANVLTF. The CDR3 DNA sequence: TGCGCCAGCAGCATGGGACTGGGGAACTCTGGGGCCAACGTCCTGACTTTC.

This clonotype was picked up many times. The chain combines TRBV15 with TRBJ1-6; 7 bases line up with TRBD1. CDR1 LNHNV and CDR2 YYDKDF come from the germline V gene (reference sequence). The CDR3 has 12 amino acids. V lost 6 bases to trimming and J lost 9 bases; unmatched junction nucleotides: 2. CDR3 DNA sequence: TGTGCCACCAGGACAGGGAGTTCACCCCTCCACTTT. It encodes CATRTGSSPLHF.

This clonotype was seen at least ten times. V usage is TRBV7-2 and J usage is TRBJ1-1, with unresolved D. Germline lookup yields CDR1 SGHTA and CDR2 FQGNSA. V was cut by 4 bases and J by 11 bases, with 23 bases left in between. This CDR3 spans 15 amino acids. CDR3: CASSSGGSRDRGAFF. CDR3 coding DNA: TGTGCCAGCAGCTCCGGCGGGAGTCGGGATCGAGGGGCTTTCTTT. The complete variable domain, with remaining parts taken from reference TRBV7-2 and TRBJ1-1, reads GAGVSQSPSNKVTEKGKDVELRCDPISGHTALYWYRQSLGQGLEFLIYFQGNSAPDKSGLPSDRFSAERTGGSVSTLTIQRTQQEDSAVYLCASSSGGSRDRGAFFGQGTRLTVV.

Of note for this clonotype: This may arise from a read error, as a much more abundant clone is one base away. The chain uses TRBV2 and TRBJ1-3, with D maybe TRBD1 (6 bases). The CDR3 length is 15 residues. CDR1 SNHLY and CDR2 FYNNEI come from the germline V gene. CDR3 DNA: TGTGCCAGCAGCCCCAGGGACACCTCTGGAAACACCGTATATTTT. It specifies CASSPRDTSGNTVYF.

At least ten counts were recorded for this clonotype. The J gene is TRBJ2-2, the V gene TRBV5-1; D is ambiguous. This CDR3 contains 15 residues. V was shortened by 1 base and J by 4 bases, with 11 bases between the two germline ends. CDR1 and CDR2 from the germline V gene are SGHRS and YFSETQ. The CDR3 DNA sequence: TGCGCCAGCAGCTTGAAGACTTACAGCACCGGGGAGCTGTTTTTT. The encoded protein is CASSLKTYSTGELFF.

This clonotype was seen many times. The chain combines TRBV15 with TRBJ2-5; D possibly corresponds to TRBD1 (6 bases). Germline-derived CDR1 and CDR2 are LNHNV and YYDKDF (reference sequence). The CDR3 runs to 15 residues. Deletions cut 0 bases from V and 5 bases from J, with 13 bases between. CDR3: CATSRDLGAGETQYF. The CDR3 DNA reads as TGTGCCACCAGCAGAGATCTGGGGGCCGGGGAGACCCAGTACTTC.

The table lists this clonotype with many counts. This sequence joins TRBV6-5 and TRBJ1-1; tentative D call: TRBD1 (6 bases). The CDR3 extends over 15 amino acids. V was shortened by 8 bases and J by 2 bases, with 18 bases between the two germline ends. Germline loops: CDR1 MNHEY, CDR2 SVGAGI. The CDR3 loop is CASFWARGGNTEAFF. In nucleotides, the CDR3 is TGTGCCAGCTTTTGGGCCAGGGGAGGCAACACTGAAGCTTTCTTT.

This clonotype has a count of ten or more. This sequence joins TRBV12-3 or TRBV12-4 and TRBJ2-3; D possibly corresponds to TRBD2 (5 bases). Trimming cost V 4 bases and J 0 bases, with 20 bases left between them. CDR3 length: 18 residues. The CDR3 protein is CASSSTDWRVWSTDTQYF. CDR3 in DNA: TGTGCCAGCAGTTCAACCGACTGGCGGGTATGGAGCACAGATACGCAGTATTTT.

This clonotype was observed a handful of times. The rearrangement joins TRBV4-2 to TRBJ2-5; TRBD2 might be the D (6 bases). The CDR3 extends over 14 amino acids. Trimming removed 1 base at V and 5 bases at J, with 11 bases between. Germline V CDR1 and CDR2: LGHNA, YNFKEQ. This CDR3 reads CASSQVAGRETQYF. The CDR3 coding sequence is TGTGCCAGCAGCCAAGTCGCGGGGCGGGAGACCCAGTACTTC.

This clonotype appeared many times. The gene calls are TRBV6-2 or TRBV6-3 and TRBJ2-3; 9 bases agree with TRBD2. Germline V gene lookup returns CDR1 MNHEY and CDR2 SVGEGT. The CDR3 contains 16 residues. The V gene end was trimmed by 3 bases and the J gene end by 2 bases; junction bases not matched to a gene: 6. Written as DNA, the CDR3 is TGTGCCAGCAGTTATCTAGCGGGGTATAACACAGATACGCAGTATTTT. Amino acid sequence: CASSYLAGYNTDTQYF.

The table lists this clonotype with many counts. The CDR3 DNA sequence: TGCAGTGCTAGCGGGGGACTAGCGGGGGAGACCCAGTACTTC. Amino acids: CSASGGLAGETQYF. The V gene is TRBV20-1, the J gene TRBJ2-5, with 13 bases lining up with TRBD2. The V gene's germline CDR1 is DFQATT and CDR2 SNEGSKA (reference sequence). V lost 3 bases, J lost 5 bases, and 3 bases stayed unmatched. The CDR3 runs to 14 residues.

At least ten counts were recorded for this clonotype. The V and J genes are TRBV20-1 and TRBJ1-1; D is possibly TRBD1 (5 bases). From germline, CDR1 is DFQATT and CDR2 SNEGSKA (reference sequence). This CDR3 has 12 amino acids. Trimming removed 5 bases from V and 11 bases from J, with 18 bases in between. The CDR3 sequence is CSAPQRGVDAFF. CDR3 nucleotides: TGCAGTGCTCCACAGCGGGGGGTTGATGCTTTCTTT.

Ten or more counts support this clonotype. The chain uses TRBV6-2 or TRBV6-3 and TRBJ1-1, with no clear D. V dropped 7 bases and J dropped 8 bases, with 14 bases sitting between them. CDR1 is MNHEY, CDR2 SVGEGT, per germline. This CDR3 spans 12 amino acids. The CDR3 sequence is CASMGIQNEAFF. DNA of the CDR3: TGTGCCAGCATGGGCATACAGAACGAAGCTTTCTTT.

This clonotype was counted between two and nine times. CDR3: CASSLDRTNTGELFF. The CDR3, as DNA: TGTGCCAGCAGCTTGGACAGGACGAACACCGGGGAGCTGTTTTTT. The chain couples TRBV11-1 to TRBJ2-2; 7 positions agree with TRBD1. Germline loops: CDR1 SGHAT, CDR2 FQDESV (reference sequence). The junction had 1 base not matched to a gene; V was cut back by 3 bases and J by 0 bases. The CDR3 length is 15 residues.

This clonotype has ten or more counts. V is TRBV29-1 and J is TRBJ1-3; no definite D call. The V gene lost 7 bases and the J gene lost 0 bases, with 7 bases spanning the gap. This CDR3 spans 12 amino acids. Per germline, CDR1 SQVTM and CDR2 ANQGSEA. As DNA, the CDR3 is TGCAGCGCCGGACTCTCTGGAAACACCATATATTTT. Encoded protein: CSAGLSGNTIYF.

The chain links TRBV5-6 to TRBJ1-1; no firm D call. Germline CDR1 reads SGHDT; CDR2 reads YYEEEE. Between the trimmed V and J ends, which lost 5 bases and 3 bases, there was a span of 5 bases. The CDR3 consists of 11 residues. CDR3 DNA sequence: TGTGCCAGCAGATTTGACACTGAAGCTTTCTTT. Its translation is CASRFDTEAFF. The full variable domain, its missing parts supplied by reference TRBV5-6 and TRBJ1-1, is DAGVTQSPTHLIKTRGQQVTLRCSPKSGHDTVSWYQQALGQGPQFIFQYYEEEERQRGNFPDRFSGHQFPNYSSELNVNALLLGDSALYLCASRFDTEAFFGQGTRLTVV.

Many counts were recorded for this clonotype. The chain couples TRBV6-5 to TRBJ2-2; the D gene is possibly TRBD2 (5 bases). CDR1 MNHEY and CDR2 SVGAGI come from the germline V gene. The V and J ends lost 4 bases and 6 bases respectively, with 15 bases between them. The CDR3 covers 15 residues. The CDR3 region is CASSSRPGNAGELFF. The CDR3 nucleotides read TGTGCCAGCAGTTCCCGTCCGGGAAACGCCGGGGAGCTGTTTTTT.